This T cell receptor (beta chain) is drawn from a study of T cells in Graves' hyperthyroidism and ophthalmopathy. The V gene's germline CDR1 is MDHEN and CDR2 SYDVKM. This CDR3 is 17 amino acids long. For this clonotype: The antigen remains unidentified. Mismatch with germline at one junction end may stem from a read error.

TCR beta CDR3 sequences were amplified from RNA transcripts. The TCR CDR3 first-round RT-PCR relied on the HTBI primer set. In TCRdb, the multiplex PCR reads were re-called with MiXCR into one record per CDR3 protein. The data hold around 300,000 distinct CDR3 sequences, with about 15% observed a single time. A patient was excluded if there was uncontrolled infection, other autoimmune disease, pregnancy or lactation. Broader study findings: The majority of expanded thyroid clonotypes above 0.001 also appeared in blood. For ophthalmopathy, model prediction preceded onset by a median 6.5 months. The authors' 13 V-J model separated ophthalmopathy from stable hyperthyroidism.

This chain connects TRBV28 to TRBJ2-6, with a possible D match to TRBD2 (6 bases). Sequencing was done on a sample of blood. The clonotype was recovered from a woman under 40 with Graves' hyperthyroidism. CDR3 nucleotide sequence: TGTGCCAGCAGCCCCTCGGGACTCATCTCTGGGGCCAACATCCTGACTTTC. Translating it yields CASSPSGLISGANILTF.